These 32 T cell receptor beta chains originate from one sample sequenced in a study of a mutant IDH1 vaccine in newly diagnosed glioma. These receptors have no known antigen. The data were produced by immunoSEQ multiplex PCR, yet TCRdb's version contains in-frame clones alone and is incomplete. The repertoire holds fewer than 70,000 clones, with about four fifths as singletons. As to time point: week 47, end of study. Every vaccination contained 300 ug of the mutant IDH1 20-mer peptide and was paired with topical imiquimod. The specimen was PBMCs, collected from a glioma patient whose treatment included an IDH1 peptide vaccine. The origin of the receptors is a man aged 30-40 years with glioma.

This sequence joins TRBV19 and TRBJ1-6; D might be TRBD1 (6 bases). Germline assignment: CDR1 LNHDA and CDR2 SQIVND (reference sequence). The CDR3 is 13 amino acids. The germline V and J ends were trimmed by 5 bases and 7 bases, with 9 bases remaining between them. CDR3 in DNA: TGTGCCAGTAGTTTGCAGGGGAATTCACCCCTCCACTTT. Encoded protein: CASSLQGNSPLHF.

The chain recombines TRBV6-1 with TRBJ2-7; 11 nucleotides line up with TRBD1. From germline, CDR1 is MNHNS and CDR2 SASEGT. The CDR3 runs to 15 residues. V was clipped by 1 base and J by 3 bases; unmatched bases: 2. CDR3 amino acids: CASSEEGTGGYEQYF. In DNA, the CDR3 is TGTGCCAGCAGTGAAGAGGGGACAGGGGGCTACGAGCAGTACTTC.

This clone was seen more than once but under ten times. The J gene is TRBJ2-3, the V gene TRBV5-1, with 13 bases aligning to TRBD2. The CDR3 runs 17 residues. The V gene's germline CDR1 is SGHRS and CDR2 YFSETQ. V lost 3 bases to trimming and J lost 1 base; unmatched junction nucleotides: 5. The CDR3 DNA reads as TGCGCCAGCAGCTCAGGCGGGACTAGCGGGGGCACAGATACGCAGTATTTT. Protein sequence: CASSSGGTSGGTDTQYF.

This chain uses TRBV6-5 with TRBJ1-5, with TRBD1 matching over 7 bases. The germline gives CDR1 MNHEY, CDR2 SVGAGI. With V trimmed by 8 bases and J by 2 bases, 0 bases remained unmatched. There are 12 residues in the CDR3. The CDR3 protein is CASGQGNQPQHF. The DNA of the CDR3 is TGTGCCAGCGGACAGGGCAATCAGCCCCAGCATTTT.

V gene TRBV30 combines with J gene TRBJ1-1, with unresolved D. This CDR3 region has 12 residues. V lost 2 bases and J 4 bases, leaving 8 bases between the germline ends. Germline V gene sequence: CDR1 GTSNPN, CDR2 SVGIG (reference sequence). The CDR3 loop is CAWSPLSTEAFF. Here the CDR3 DNA reads TGTGCCTGGAGTCCCTTAAGCACTGAAGCTTTCTTT.

This chain connects TRBV7-9 to TRBJ2-7, with TRBD1 matching over 8 bases. The germline gives CDR1 SEHNR, CDR2 FQNEAQ (reference sequence). The CDR3 covers 17 residues. V lost 5 bases and J lost 2; bases outside the gene matches: 14. In DNA, the CDR3 is TGTGCCAGCAGCCCCTGGGCAGGGGGCGACCGGACCTACGAGCAGTACTTC. Its protein product is CASSPWAGGDRTYEQYF.

In DNA, the CDR3 is TGTGCCAGCAGTTATTCCGGATACGACACCGGGGAGCTGTTTTTT. Translation: CASSYSGYDTGELFF. The genes are TRBV6-5 and TRBJ2-2; D is ambiguous. Looked up from germline, CDR1 is MNHEY and CDR2 is SVGAGI. This CDR3 region has 15 residues. Trimming took 3 bases from V and 3 from J, leaving 11 bases between them.

CDR3 DNA: TGTGCCAGCAGCGTAGGGACAGGGCTAGTCGAGCAGTACTTC. Translating it yields CASSVGTGLVEQYF. The chain combines TRBV9 with TRBJ2-7; 8 bases agree with TRBD1. J was trimmed by 6 bases and V by 0 bases; bases with no gene match: 5. CDR3 length: 14 amino acids. Germline CDR1 and CDR2: SGDLS and YYNGEE. Drawing the rest from reference TRBV9 and TRBJ2-7, the complete variable domain is DSGVTQTPKHLITATGQRVTLRCSPRSGDLSVYWYQQSLDQGLQFLIQYYNGEERAKGNILERFSAQQFPDLHSELNLSSLELGDSALYFCASSVGTGLVEQYFGPGTRLTVT.

The V call is TRBV5-5, the J call TRBJ2-7; 7 bases line up with TRBD1. The CDR3 runs 14 residues. From germline, CDR1 is SGHKS and CDR2 YYEKEE (reference sequence). The J segment lost 1 base and the V segment lost 4 bases, leaving 5 bases of the junction unmatched. This CDR3 reads CASSKDRQSYEQYF. CDR3 DNA: TGTGCCAGCAGCAAGGACAGGCAATCCTACGAGCAGTACTTC.

CDR3 nucleotides: TGTGCCAGCAGCTTGGGATTCACCTCCTACGAGCAGTACTTC. Translating it yields CASSLGFTSYEQYF. The V call is TRBV5-4, the J call TRBJ2-7; D remains ambiguous. Germline loops: CDR1 SGHNT, CDR2 YYREEE (reference sequence). The length of the CDR3 is 14 residues. The ends were cut back, 0 bases at V and 0 bases at J, with 7 bases in the middle.

This chain uses TRBV5-5 with TRBJ1-1, with D uncertain. Trimming took off 1 base at V and 2 bases at J, with 0 bases between the two ends. The germline V gene encodes CDR1 SGHKS and CDR2 YYEKEE (reference sequence). The CDR3 runs 11 residues. The CDR3 is CASSLNTEAFF. DNA for the CDR3: TGTGCCAGCAGCTTGAACACTGAAGCTTTCTTT.

This clone occurred a few times. The chain uses TRBV10-3 and TRBJ1-1, with 8 bases identical to TRBD1. Germline V gene data show CDR1 as ENHRY and CDR2 as SYGVKD. The CDR3 consists of 14 residues. After removal of 2 bases from V and 5 bases from J, the junction contained 4 bases not matched to a gene. CDR3 nucleotide sequence: TGTGCCATCAGTGAGGAGACAGGGGAGACTGAAGCTTTCTTT. This codes for CAISEETGETEAFF.

This rearrangement joins TRBV19 to TRBJ2-4, with 10 bases identical to TRBD2. CDR3 length: 15 residues. J lost 7 bases, V lost 6 bases, and 9 bases had no gene match. The germline gives CDR1 LNHDA, CDR2 SQIVND (reference sequence). The CDR3 protein is CASSPPASGGNIQYF. CDR3 nucleotide sequence: TGTGCCAGTAGCCCCCCGGCTAGCGGGGGTAACATTCAGTACTTC.

The genes are TRBV5-6 and TRBJ2-7; 7 bases line up with TRBD1. V gave up 4 bases and J gave up 3 bases; unmatched junction bases: 7. Germline V gives CDR1 SGHDT, CDR2 YYEEEE. The CDR3 consists of 14 residues. The CDR3 spells CASSEDRFFYEQYF. The DNA of the CDR3 is TGTGCCAGCAGCGAGGACAGGTTCTTCTACGAGCAGTACTTC.

V gene TRBV9 combines with J gene TRBJ1-1; D is ambiguous. Germline V gene sequence: CDR1 SGDLS, CDR2 YYNGEE. Trimming shortened V by 0 bases and J by 2 bases, and 11 bases separated the two germline ends. The length of the CDR3 is 15 residues. CDR3 bases: TGTGCCAGCAGCGTAGGTGGGTCCCGCAACACTGAAGCTTTCTTT. Residues: CASSVGGSRNTEAFF.

The gene calls are TRBV5-1 and TRBJ1-4; weak D call: TRBD1 (6 bases). V lost 0 bases and J 8 bases, leaving 17 bases between the germline ends. The CDR3 has 16 amino acids. Germline values: CDR1 SGHRS, CDR2 YFSETQ. The CDR3 DNA sequence: TGCGCCAGCAGCTTGGAGGGGATCAGGGGTTTCGAAAAACTGTTTTTT. It yields the protein CASSLEGIRGFEKLFF.

V is TRBV5-4 and J is TRBJ2-5; 10 bases align to TRBD2. Looked up from germline, CDR1 is SGHNT and CDR2 is YYREEE (reference sequence). Trimming took 4 bases from V and 10 from J; bases not matched to a gene: 19. The CDR3 length is 17 residues. The CDR3 region is CASSRGLLAGAQGVQYF. In DNA, the CDR3 is TGTGCCAGCAGCCGAGGACTGCTAGCGGGGGCCCAAGGGGTCCAGTACTTC.

The V and J genes are TRBV11-2 and TRBJ1-4, with 7 bases identical to TRBD1. The CDR3 is 14 residues long. Germline V lookup: CDR1 SGHAT, CDR2 FQNNGV. After removal of 1 base from V and 8 bases from J, the junction contained 4 bases not matched to a gene. The DNA for the CDR3 is TGTGCCAGCAGCTTAGGAGACAGGGTCGAAAAACTGTTTTTT. Encoded protein: CASSLGDRVEKLFF.

The rearrangement joins TRBV27 to TRBJ2-7, with 11 positions matching TRBD1. Germline lookup yields CDR1 MNHEY and CDR2 SMNVEV (reference sequence). The J segment lost 4 bases and the V segment lost 5 bases, leaving 13 bases of the junction unmatched. The CDR3 runs to 17 residues. This CDR3 is CASSNRFYRDRGYEQYF. In DNA, the CDR3 is TGTGCCAGCAGTAACAGGTTTTATAGGGACAGGGGGTACGAGCAGTACTTC.

The chain joins TRBV2 to TRBJ2-2, with D unresolved. The germline V and J ends were trimmed by 5 bases and 0 bases, with 16 bases remaining between them. Germline V CDR1 and CDR2: SNHLY, FYNNEI. The CDR3 has 17 residues. CDR3 sequence reads: CASSYSSDHSNTGELFF. As DNA, the CDR3 is TGTGCCAGCAGTTACAGCTCCGACCACTCGAACACCGGGGAGCTGTTTTTT.

This chain joins TRBV28 and TRBJ1-4, with unresolved D. V was cut by 2 bases and J by 8 bases, with 12 bases left in between. CDR3 length: 14 amino acids. CDR1 and CDR2 (germline): MDHEN, SYDVKM. The CDR3 loop reads CASSLQIVGEKLFF. DNA for the CDR3: TGTGCCAGCAGTTTACAGATTGTGGGAGAAAAACTGTTTTTT.

This chain uses TRBV2 with TRBJ1-1, with D possibly being TRBD1 (6 bases). The CDR3 totals 17 residues. Germline-derived CDR1 and CDR2 are SNHLY and FYNNEI. The V end was cut by 0 bases, the J end by 3 bases, with 17 bases between. Here the CDR3 reads CASSEALGQPGDTEAFF. The CDR3 DNA follows: TGTGCCAGCAGTGAAGCGCTCGGACAGCCCGGGGACACTGAAGCTTTCTTT.

This clone was picked up a small number of times. The gene calls are TRBV9 and TRBJ1-1; D may be TRBD1 (5 bases). Trimming stripped 3 bases from V and 1 base from J, with 10 bases between. Germline V gene sequence: CDR1 SGDLS, CDR2 YYNGEE. This CDR3 spans 14 amino acids. CDR3 loop: CASSEPTANTEAFF. CDR3 bases: TGTGCCAGCAGCGAGCCGACAGCGAACACTGAAGCTTTCTTT.

CDR3 protein: CASSTRVNQPQHF. The DNA for the CDR3 is TGTGCCAGCAGCACCAGGGTTAATCAGCCCCAGCATTTT. The V gene is TRBV7-6, the J gene TRBJ1-5, with a possible D match to TRBD1 (5 bases). V was shortened by 5 bases and J by 4 bases, with 9 bases between the two germline ends. CDR1 and CDR2 from the germline V gene are SGHVS and FNYEAQ. There are 13 residues in the CDR3.

The rearrangement joins TRBV7-8 to TRBJ2-7, with a weak D call TRBD1 (7 bases). The germline V gene has CDR1 SGHVS and CDR2 FQNEAQ. Trimming removed 5 bases at V and 4 bases at J, with 15 bases between. This CDR3 region has 14 residues. This CDR3 reads CASSPRGALYEQYF. CDR3 bases: TGTGCCAGCAGCCCCAGGGGGGCTTTGTACGAGCAGTACTTC. The full variable domain, in which reference TRBV7-8 and TRBJ2-7 provide the parts outside the CDR3, is GAGVSQSPRYKVAKRGQDVALRCDPISGHVSLFWYQQALGQGPEFLTYFQNEAQLDKSGLPSDRFFAERPEGSVSTLKIQRTQQEDSAVYLCASSPRGALYEQYFGPGTRLTVT.

The chain couples TRBV7-9 to TRBJ2-5; 10 bases agree with TRBD2. The ends lost 5 bases at V and 1 base at J; junction bases unmatched: 16. Germline V lookup: CDR1 SEHNR, CDR2 FQNEAQ (reference sequence). CDR3 size: 19 residues. The CDR3 bases are TGTGCCAGCAGCATCCCTACTAGCGGGGCTTCTCCGTTCCAAGAGACCCAGTACTTC. Protein product: CASSIPTSGASPFQETQYF.

This sequence joins TRBV10-3 and TRBJ2-3; D call uncertain. The germline gives CDR1 ENHRY, CDR2 SYGVKD. The V end lost 10 bases, the J end lost 0 bases, and 11 bases lay between the germline ends. This CDR3 is 13 amino acids long. CDR3 amino acids: CASRQSSTDTQYF. In DNA, the CDR3 is TGTGCCAGCCGACAATCTAGCACAGATACGCAGTATTTT.

The chain links TRBV5-1 to TRBJ2-3; 9 positions match TRBD2. There are 16 residues in the CDR3. Trimming took 0 bases from V and 4 from J; bases not matched to a gene: 6. Germline CDR1 SGHRS, CDR2 YFSETQ. The CDR3 is CASSLDGGGASDTQYF. In nucleotides, the CDR3 is TGCGCCAGCAGCTTGGATGGCGGGGGGGCCTCAGATACGCAGTATTTT. Together with reference TRBV5-1 and TRBJ2-3, the CDR3 gives the full variable domain: KAGVTQTPRYLIKTRGQQVTLSCSPISGHRSVSWYQQTPGQGLQFLFEYFSETQRNKGNFPGRFSGRQFSNSRSEMNVSTLELGDSALYLCASSLDGGGASDTQYFGPGTRLTVL.

The chain carries TRBV5-1 and TRBJ1-2; D unclear. V was cut by 4 bases and J by 2 bases, with 6 bases left in between. The CDR3 spans 12 residues. Germline V gene sequence: CDR1 SGHRS, CDR2 YFSETQ. CDR3 in DNA: TGCGCCAGCAGCCCTGGAAACTATGGCTACACCTTC. Protein product: CASSPGNYGYTF.

This clone occurred a few times. The genes are TRBV2 and TRBJ1-5, with 7 bases identical to TRBD1. V dropped 10 bases and J dropped 2; count of bases not matched to a gene: 8. Germline V gives CDR1 SNHLY, CDR2 FYNNEI. CDR3 length: 14 residues. The CDR3: CATSRQGGNQPQHF. CDR3 nucleotide sequence: TGTGCCACCTCTCGACAGGGAGGCAATCAGCCCCAGCATTTT.

The gene calls are TRBV19 and TRBJ2-7; the D gene could be TRBD1 or TRBD2 (5 bases each). This CDR3 spans 16 amino acids. Trimming left V 5 bases short and J 5 bases short, with 22 bases between. Looked up from germline, CDR1 is LNHDA and CDR2 is SQIVND (reference sequence). The CDR3 loop is CASSPYSSGTPNEQYF. CDR3 DNA sequence: TGTGCCAGTAGTCCCTATAGCTCCGGGACGCCGAACGAGCAGTACTTC.

As for this clone: This CDR3 is also generated by other DNA sequences in the sample. The chain recombines TRBV28 with TRBJ2-7, with D hard to call. Between the trimmed V and J ends, which lost 6 bases and 1 base, there was a span of 13 bases. Germline CDR1 reads MDHEN; CDR2 reads SYDVKM. The CDR3 covers 14 residues. CDR3 DNA: TGTGCCAGCAGCTTAGCTGGTCTATCCTACGAGCAGTACTTC. Protein product: CASSLAGLSYEQYF.